This entry lists 10 T cell receptor beta chains sequenced from one sample in a study of human CD8 memory T cell subsets. UMI-labeled 5' RACE yielded the TCR beta libraries. TCRdb re-analyzed the 5' RACE reads; it lists each CDR3 protein once, without DNA. The sample has about 6,900 distinct CDR3 sequences. TPEX cells were exhausted-like CCR7+ PD-1+ TIGIT+ early memory CD8+ T cells. Input material: CD8+ T cells from PBMCs. The receptor set was obtained from a human donor in good health.

This sequence joins TRBV20-1 and TRBJ2-5; TCRdb designates TRBD2, a call that cannot be tested without DNA. The CDR3 is 15 amino acids. CDR1 is DFQATT, CDR2 SNEGSKA, per germline (reference sequence). CDR3 sequence: CSARVPSGDAETQYF.

Considering frequency, this clonotype is medium-sized. The chain has TRBV28 and TRBJ2-7; without DNA, the TCRdb call of TRBD1 cannot be checked. Germline CDR1 and CDR2: MDHEN and SYDVKM. This CDR3 contains 14 residues. This chain's CDR3 is CATEFGTGYHEQYF. Drawing the rest from reference TRBV28 and TRBJ2-7, the complete variable domain is DVKVTQSSRYLVKRTGEKVFLECVQDMDHENMFWYRQDPGLGLRLIYFSYDVKMKEKGDIPEGYSVSREKKERFSLILESASTNQTSMYLCATEFGTGYHEQYFGPGTRLTVT.

Its frequency marks this clonotype as medium-sized. This chain links TRBV29-1 with TRBJ1-2. Germline CDR1 and CDR2: SQVTM and ANQGSEA. The CDR3 extends over 12 amino acids. CDR3 sequence: CSVEDYSYGYTF.

The rearrangement joins TRBV29-1 to TRBJ2-1. Germline V gene data show CDR1 as SQVTM and CDR2 as ANQGSEA. The CDR3 runs 13 residues. CDR3 in amino acids: CSVEGSSYNEQFF.

This chain joins TRBV27 and TRBJ2-1; the TCRdb D gene call, TRBD2, has no DNA to confirm it. The CDR3 contains 15 residues. Germline V gene lookup returns CDR1 MNHEY and CDR2 SMNVEV (reference sequence). The CDR3 loop is CASSRTSGAYNEQFF.

The rearrangement links TRBV6-1 to TRBJ2-7; TCRdb's assignment of TRBD1 cannot be checked, as there is no DNA. This CDR3 spans 14 amino acids. From germline, CDR1 is MNHNS and CDR2 SASEGT. The CDR3: CASSEAGGAYEQYF.

This chain uses TRBV4-2 with TRBJ2-1; the TRBD2 assignment by TCRdb is unverifiable without DNA. The CDR3 has 15 amino acids. Germline lookup yields CDR1 LGHNA and CDR2 YNFKEQ. CDR3 region: CASSQLAGGRNEQFF.

This clonotype shows up as medium-sized by frequency. This chain's CDR3 is CASSLSSGGGTDTQYF. V gene TRBV28 combines with J gene TRBJ2-3; TCRdb outputs TRBD2, but without DNA this stays unchecked. CDR3 length equals 16 residues. CDR1 is MDHEN and CDR2 is SYDVKM in the germline V gene.

Its frequency marks this clonotype as medium-sized. The chain links TRBV4-2 to TRBJ1-3. The CDR3 has 16 amino acids. In germline, CDR1 is LGHNA, CDR2 YNFKEQ. The CDR3 sequence: CASGLGQGSSGNTIYF.

The chain carries TRBV29-1 and TRBJ2-2; as DNA is missing, the TRBD2 call by TCRdb cannot be tested. This CDR3 is 16 amino acids long. Germline V lookup: CDR1 SQVTM, CDR2 ANQGSEA. CDR3 protein: CSVGGVADSNTGELFF.